This is a list of T cell receptor beta chains from one sample in a study of cytomegalovirus exposure and HLA in healthy donors. The table came from immunoSEQ multiplex PCR; TCRdb's copy has only in-frame clones and leaves some out. The top ten clones hold roughly 12% of a sample with around 70,000 clones, 60% to 80% of them seen once. Sequenced: PBMCs. All receptors derive from a woman aged 40 to 55 in good health and CMV-seropositive. Each CDR3 is given with its conserved first and last residue. Fields, in order: D gene, V gene, J gene, clone size, CDR3 protein, CDR3 DNA. The D gene is left open where the match is weak. Size is stated for part of the rows, as once, few or many counts, or as a class when the clone is expanded.

d_call: TRBD2
v_call: TRBV5-1
j_call: TRBJ2-1
clone_size: few
cdr3_aa: CASSSGGAWDEQFF
cdr3_nt: TGCGCCAGCAGCAGCGGGGGGGCCTGGGATGAGCAGTTCTTC

d_call: -
v_call: TRBV19
j_call: TRBJ1-2
clone_size: -
cdr3_aa: CASSNQGGGYGYTF
cdr3_nt: TGTGCCAGTAGTAATCAAGGGGGGGGCTATGGCTACACCTTC

d_call: -
v_call: TRBV11-2
j_call: TRBJ1-6
clone_size: -
cdr3_aa: CASSLRRPWDSPLHF
cdr3_nt: TGTGCCAGCAGCCTGCGGAGGCCTTGGGATTCACCCCTCCACTTT

d_call: -
v_call: TRBV21-1
j_call: TRBJ2-2
clone_size: -
cdr3_aa: CASSPRVHHTGELFF
cdr3_nt: TGTGCCAGCAGCCCCAGGGTACATCACACCGGGGAGCTGTTTTTT

d_call: TRBD1
v_call: TRBV7-6
j_call: TRBJ2-1
clone_size: few
cdr3_aa: CASSTTGFHNEQFF
cdr3_nt: TGTGCCAGCAGCACGACAGGGTTCCACAATGAGCAGTTCTTC

d_call: -
v_call: TRBV27
j_call: TRBJ2-7
clone_size: -
cdr3_aa: CASRFRAGQGIHEQYF
cdr3_nt: TGTGCCAGCAGATTTCGAGCTGGGCAGGGAATACATGAGCAGTACTTC

d_call: TRBD2
v_call: TRBV2
j_call: TRBJ2-5
clone_size: -
cdr3_aa: CASSAISGWEETQYF
cdr3_nt: TGTGCCAGCAGTGCGATTAGCGGGTGGGAAGAGACCCAGTACTTC

d_call: TRBD1
v_call: TRBV18
j_call: TRBJ1-2
clone_size: -
cdr3_aa: CASSPQGQSNYGYTF
cdr3_nt: TGTGCCAGCTCACCACAGGGACAGTCTAACTATGGCTACACCTTC

d_call: -
v_call: TRBV30
j_call: TRBJ1-2
clone_size: -
cdr3_aa: CAWSRTGQGNRYTF
cdr3_nt: TGTGCCTGGAGTCGTACCGGACAAGGCAATCGCTACACCTTC

d_call: TRBD1
v_call: TRBV27
j_call: TRBJ1-5
clone_size: -
cdr3_aa: CASRYTGGVDQPQHF
cdr3_nt: TGTGCCAGCAGATACACAGGGGGCGTCGATCAGCCCCAGCATTTT

d_call: TRBD1
v_call: TRBV6-5
j_call: TRBJ1-2
clone_size: -
cdr3_aa: CASSSPGQGANGYTF
cdr3_nt: TGTGCCAGCAGTTCCCCAGGACAGGGGGCAAATGGCTACACCTTC

d_call: -
v_call: TRBV7-2
j_call: TRBJ1-2
clone_size: -
cdr3_aa: CASSSVYRQDLYGYTF
cdr3_nt: TGTGCCAGCAGCTCAGTTTACAGACAGGACCTCTATGGCTACACCTTC

d_call: -
v_call: TRBV6-5
j_call: TRBJ2-5
clone_size: -
cdr3_aa: CASSYRGLGGTQYF
cdr3_nt: TGTGCCAGCAGTTATCGAGGACTAGGGGGGACCCAGTACTTC

d_call: -
v_call: TRBV30
j_call: TRBJ2-3
clone_size: -
cdr3_aa: CAFLGPDTQYF
cdr3_nt: TGTGCCTTCCTAGGCCCGGATACGCAGTATTTT

d_call: -
v_call: TRBV1
j_call: TRBJ2-7
clone_size: -
cdr3_aa: CTSSPRDRREKSSYEQYF
cdr3_nt: TGCACCAGCAGCCCCCGGGACAGGCGAGAGAAAAGCTCCTACGAGCAGTACTTC